Below, 16 T cell receptor beta chains from the same sample are listed, as sequenced in a study of T-cell reconstitution after alpha-beta-depleted transplantation in children. A library of TCRbeta sequences, prepared with unique molecular identifiers, was generated. TCRdb ran MiXCR on the PCR reads and lists one entry per CDR3 protein. The table has about 90,000 distinct CDR3 sequences, about a sixth seen once. Sequencing was performed on PBMCs, mostly from graft donor cells, taken 180 days after TCRalphabeta/CD19-depleted stem cell transplant. Receptor source: a male patient between 2 and 10 years old who had a stem cell transplant for acute lymphoblastic leukemia, so the T cells may come from the graft donor.

This clonotype was seen a handful of times. The chain recombines TRBV13 with TRBJ1-1; the match to TRBD1 covers 8 bases. The V and J ends lost 3 bases and 0 bases, in that order; junction bases with no gene match: 6. This CDR3 contains 16 residues. Germline V gene sequence: CDR1 PRHDT, CDR2 FYEKMQ (reference sequence). In DNA, the CDR3 is TGTGCCAGCAGCTTGACAGGGGTCCCTATGAACACTGAAGCTTTCTTT. Its protein product is CASSLTGVPMNTEAFF.

There are a few counts of this clonotype. This chain links TRBV20-1 with TRBJ1-6; 9 bases match TRBD1. In germline, CDR1 is DFQATT, CDR2 SNEGSKA (reference sequence). V trimming: 4 bases; J trimming: 10 bases; junction bases outside the gene matches: 5. This CDR3 has 13 amino acids. The CDR3 reads CSAIRQGDSPLHF. The CDR3 coding sequence is TGCAGTGCTATCCGACAGGGGGACTCACCCCTCCACTTT.

This clonotype has just a few counts. The chain is built from TRBV7-8 and TRBJ2-1, with D possibly called TRBD1 or TRBD2 (5 bases each). V shed 7 bases and J shed 5 bases, with 9 bases lying between them. Per germline, CDR1 SGHVS and CDR2 FQNEAQ. The CDR3 totals 12 residues. The CDR3 loop reads CASITGHNEQFF. CDR3 sequence (DNA): TGTGCCAGCATAACGGGGCACAATGAGCAGTTCTTC.

The table lists this clonotype with a few counts. This rearrangement joins TRBV11-2 to TRBJ2-3; D gene unclear. V gave up 7 bases and J gave up 0 bases, with 14 bases separating them. Germline V gives CDR1 SGHAT, CDR2 FQNNGV. The CDR3 is made up of 15 amino acids. In DNA form, the CDR3 reads TGTGCCAGCACCCCGATGGCAGGTAGCACAGATACGCAGTATTTT. This sequence encodes CASTPMAGSTDTQYF.

The sample holds a few counts of this clonotype. The CDR3, as DNA: TGCGCCAGCAAAGCGGGACAGACCTACGAGCAGTACTTC. Amino acid sequence: CASKAGQTYEQYF. This chain links TRBV5-1 with TRBJ2-7, with D possibly being TRBD1 or TRBD2 (7 bases each). Per germline, CDR1 SGHRS and CDR2 YFSETQ. The V and J ends lost 6 bases and 2 bases respectively, with 12 bases between them. CDR3 length equals 13 residues.

This sequence joins TRBV24-1 and TRBJ2-3; 7 nucleotides match TRBD1. After removal of 4 bases from V and 0 bases from J, the junction contained 6 bases not matched to a gene. This CDR3 spans 16 amino acids. Germline V gives CDR1 KGHDR, CDR2 SFDVKD. The DNA for the CDR3 is TGTGCCACCAGTGACCCCGGACAGGAGAGCACAGATACGCAGTATTTT. Amino acid sequence: CATSDPGQESTDTQYF.

This clonotype has a handful of counts. The chain is built from TRBV7-2 and TRBJ2-1; 9 bases are shared with TRBD2. The CDR3 is made up of 16 amino acids. The V segment lost 4 bases and the J segment 7 bases; nucleotides outside the gene matches: 11. CDR1 is SGHTA, CDR2 FQGNSA, per germline. CDR3 amino acids: CASSSPEAGGWNEQFF. Written as DNA, the CDR3 is TGTGCCAGCAGCTCCCCCGAGGCGGGGGGGTGGAATGAGCAGTTCTTC.

The table lists this clonotype with a few counts. The chain carries TRBV2 and TRBJ2-7, with D perhaps TRBD2 (5 bases). V was pared by 11 bases and J by 3 bases, with 11 bases between. The V gene's germline CDR1 is SNHLY and CDR2 FYNNEI. The CDR3 loop spans 11 amino acids. CDR3 residues: CAPPSGYEQYF. CDR3 sequence (DNA): TGTGCCCCCCCCAGCGGCTACGAGCAGTACTTC.

This clonotype occurred a few times. V gene TRBV5-1 combines with J gene TRBJ2-7; TRBD2 might be the D (5 bases). The CDR3 extends over 12 amino acids. Germline CDR1 and CDR2: SGHRS and YFSETQ. With 4 bases removed from V and 2 bases from J, the gap between germline ends came to 7 bases. The CDR3 sequence is CASSPGTYEQYF. The CDR3, as DNA: TGCGCCAGCAGCCCGGGGACCTACGAGCAGTACTTC.

There are a few counts of this clonotype. The rearrangement links TRBV12-3 or TRBV12-4 to TRBJ1-1; D call uncertain. This CDR3 is built from 15 residues. Between the trimmed V and J ends, which lost 3 bases and 3 bases, there was a span of 14 bases. The CDR3 loop reads CASSLGSPRDTEAFF. The CDR3 DNA follows: TGTGCCAGCAGTTTGGGGTCTCCTCGCGACACTGAAGCTTTCTTT.

The rearrangement uses TRBV20-1 and TRBJ2-7; 8 bases line up with TRBD2. The CDR3 sequence is 13 residues long. Trimming at V came to 5 bases and at J to 1 base, leaving 4 bases not matched to a gene. Germline V gives CDR1 DFQATT, CDR2 SNEGSKA (reference sequence). In nucleotides, the CDR3 is TGCAGTGCTTCCGGGACTAGATCCTACGAGCAGTACTTC. It codes for CSASGTRSYEQYF.

V and J are TRBV29-1 and TRBJ1-1; possible D gene TRBD1, 5 bases. Germline V CDR1 and CDR2: SQVTM, ANQGSEA. This CDR3 region has 14 residues. V dropped 7 bases and J dropped 1 base, with 16 bases sitting between them. This chain's CDR3 is CSADSWGGNTEAFF. The CDR3 nucleotides read TGCAGCGCCGATTCATGGGGGGGGAACACTGAAGCTTTCTTT.

This clonotype came up a few times. The V gene is TRBV27, the J gene TRBJ1-1; tentative D call: TRBD1 (6 bases). This CDR3 contains 14 residues. The germline V gene has CDR1 MNHEY and CDR2 SMNVEV (reference sequence). V was cut by 3 bases and J by 1 base, with 9 bases left in between. Written as DNA, the CDR3 is TGTGCCAGCAGTTTCACAGGGTGGAACACTGAAGCTTTCTTT. Translating it yields CASSFTGWNTEAFF.

The CDR3 nucleotides read TGTGCCAGCACCCTCGGGGTCTGGGAAAAACTGTTTTTT. Residues: CASTLGVWEKLFF. This rearrangement joins TRBV12-3 or TRBV12-4 to TRBJ1-4, with D unclear. There are 13 residues in the CDR3. V lost 7 bases and J 8 bases, leaving 14 bases between the germline ends.

This clonotype was counted between two and nine times. The chain employs TRBV4-1 and TRBJ2-5; D could derive from TRBD1 or TRBD2 (7 bases each). The germline V gene has CDR1 MGHRA and CDR2 YSYEKL. Between the trimmed V and J ends, which lost 5 bases and 7 bases, there was a span of 20 bases. The CDR3 is made up of 15 amino acids. This chain's CDR3 is CASSWGIPGGGTQYF. Here the CDR3 DNA reads TGCGCCAGCAGCTGGGGCATACCAGGGGGGGGGACCCAGTACTTC.

There are a few counts of this clonotype. The chain uses TRBV9 and TRBJ2-1; maybe TRBD1 (5 bases). Germline V lookup: CDR1 SGDLS, CDR2 YYNGEE. The CDR3 has 15 residues. Trimming took 0 bases from V and 4 from J, leaving 11 bases between them. CDR3 in amino acids: CASSVEGMEYNEQFF. CDR3 DNA sequence: TGTGCCAGCAGCGTAGAGGGGATGGAGTACAATGAGCAGTTCTTC.